This paragraph reports one T cell receptor (beta chain). Its antigen is unknown. Produced via immunoSEQ multiplex PCR; TCRdb's table is partial and in-frame only. The sample has tens of thousands of clones, under 80% seen once. Germline loops: CDR1 MNHNS, CDR2 SASEGT. This CDR3 spans 15 amino acids. Trimming removed 2 bases from V and 4 bases from J, with 12 bases in between. This entry is derived from a study of a mutant IDH1 vaccine in newly diagnosed glioma. Study context: Of treated patients, roughly 62% were men and approximately 40% women, averaging around 44 years.

Specified time point: week 23, last vaccination. Doses of 300 ug of mutant IDH1 20-mer peptide were given with topical imiquimod. The sequencing used PBMCs, collected from a glioma patient whose treatment included an IDH1 peptide vaccine. The clonotype comes from a man aged 45-65 years with glioma. The chain employs TRBV6-1 and TRBJ1-5; no definite D call. The CDR3 DNA follows: TGTGCCAGCAGTGAATCAGGACCGGCAAATCAGCCCCAGCATTTT. It yields the protein CASSESGPANQPQHF.